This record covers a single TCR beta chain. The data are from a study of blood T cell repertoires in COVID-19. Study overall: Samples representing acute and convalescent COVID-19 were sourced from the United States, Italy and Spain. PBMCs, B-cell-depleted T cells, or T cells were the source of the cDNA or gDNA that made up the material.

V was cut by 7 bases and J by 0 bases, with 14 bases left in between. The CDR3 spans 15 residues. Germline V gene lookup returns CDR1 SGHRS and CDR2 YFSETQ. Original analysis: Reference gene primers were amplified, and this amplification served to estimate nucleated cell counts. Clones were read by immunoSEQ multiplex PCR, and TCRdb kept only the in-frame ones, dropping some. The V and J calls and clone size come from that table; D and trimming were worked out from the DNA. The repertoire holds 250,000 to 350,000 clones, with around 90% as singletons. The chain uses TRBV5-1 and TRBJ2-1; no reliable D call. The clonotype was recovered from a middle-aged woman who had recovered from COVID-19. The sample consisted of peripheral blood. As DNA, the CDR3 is TGCGCCAGCCTAAGAGGTTTGGACTCCTACAATGAGCAGTTCTTC. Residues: CASLRGLDSYNEQFF.